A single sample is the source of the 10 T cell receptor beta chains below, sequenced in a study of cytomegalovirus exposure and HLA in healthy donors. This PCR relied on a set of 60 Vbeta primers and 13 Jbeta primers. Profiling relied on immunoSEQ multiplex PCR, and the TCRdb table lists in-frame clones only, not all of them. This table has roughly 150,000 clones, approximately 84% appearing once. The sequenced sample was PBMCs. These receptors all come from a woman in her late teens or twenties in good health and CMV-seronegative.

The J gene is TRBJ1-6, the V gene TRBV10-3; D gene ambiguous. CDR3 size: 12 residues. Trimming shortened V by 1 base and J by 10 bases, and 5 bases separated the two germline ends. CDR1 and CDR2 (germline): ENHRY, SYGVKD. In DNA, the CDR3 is TGTGCCATCAGTGAGTTGGAGTCACCCCTCCACTTT. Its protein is CAISELESPLHF.

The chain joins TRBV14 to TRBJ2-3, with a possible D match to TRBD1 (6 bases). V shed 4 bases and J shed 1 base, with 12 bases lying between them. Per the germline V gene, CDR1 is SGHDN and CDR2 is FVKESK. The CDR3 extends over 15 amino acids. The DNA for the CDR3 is TGTGCCAGCAGCCCCGGGACACCCGGCACAGATACGCAGTATTTT. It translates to CASSPGTPGTDTQYF.

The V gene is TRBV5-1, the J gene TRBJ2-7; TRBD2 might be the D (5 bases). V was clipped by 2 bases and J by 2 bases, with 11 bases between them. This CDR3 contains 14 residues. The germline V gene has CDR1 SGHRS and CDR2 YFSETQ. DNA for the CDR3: TGCGCCAGCAGCTTACAGAGCGGCCCCTACGAGCAGTACTTC. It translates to CASSLQSGPYEQYF. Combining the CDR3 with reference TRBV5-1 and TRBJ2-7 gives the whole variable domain KAGVTQTPRYLIKTRGQQVTLSCSPISGHRSVSWYQQTPGQGLQFLFEYFSETQRNKGNFPGRFSGRQFSNSRSEMNVSTLELGDSALYLCASSLQSGPYEQYFGPGTRLTVT.

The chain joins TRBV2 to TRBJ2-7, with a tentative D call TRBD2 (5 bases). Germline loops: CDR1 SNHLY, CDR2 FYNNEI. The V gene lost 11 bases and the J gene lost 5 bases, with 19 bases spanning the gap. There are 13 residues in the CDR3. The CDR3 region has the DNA TGTGCCTCGGAGAGGGCTGGGCAAAACGAGCAGTACTTC. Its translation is CASERAGQNEQYF.

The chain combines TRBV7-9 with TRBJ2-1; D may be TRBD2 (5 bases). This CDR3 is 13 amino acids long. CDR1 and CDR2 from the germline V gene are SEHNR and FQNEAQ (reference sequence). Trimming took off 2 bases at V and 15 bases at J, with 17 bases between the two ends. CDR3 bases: TGTGCCAGCAGCTTAATGAACCCGGGATACACGTTCTTC. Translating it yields CASSLMNPGYTFF.

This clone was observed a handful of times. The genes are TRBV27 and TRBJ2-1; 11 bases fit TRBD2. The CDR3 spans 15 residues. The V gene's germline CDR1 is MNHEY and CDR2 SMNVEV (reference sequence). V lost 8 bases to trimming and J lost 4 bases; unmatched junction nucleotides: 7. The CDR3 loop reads CASRPLAGEYNEQFF. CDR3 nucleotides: TGTGCCAGCCGCCCACTAGCGGGGGAATACAATGAGCAGTTCTTC.

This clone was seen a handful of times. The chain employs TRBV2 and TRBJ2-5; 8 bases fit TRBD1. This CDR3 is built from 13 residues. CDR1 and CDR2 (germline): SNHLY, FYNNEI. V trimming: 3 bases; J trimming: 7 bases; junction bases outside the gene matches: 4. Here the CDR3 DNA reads TGTGCCAGCAGTGACCGACAGGGGTGGACCCAGTACTTC. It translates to CASSDRQGWTQYF. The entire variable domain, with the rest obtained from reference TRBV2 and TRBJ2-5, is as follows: EPEVTQTPSHQVTQMGQEVILRCVPISNHLYFYWYRQILGQKVEFLVSFYNNEISEKSEIFDDQFSVERPDGSNFTLKIRSTKLEDSAMYFCASSDRQGWTQYFGPGTRLLVL.

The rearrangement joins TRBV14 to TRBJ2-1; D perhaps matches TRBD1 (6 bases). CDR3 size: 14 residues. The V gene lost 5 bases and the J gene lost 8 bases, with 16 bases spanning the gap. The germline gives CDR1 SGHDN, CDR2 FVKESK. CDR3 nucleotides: TGTGCCAGCAGCTCACAGGGACCTTTCGATGAGCAGTTCTTC. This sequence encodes CASSSQGPFDEQFF.

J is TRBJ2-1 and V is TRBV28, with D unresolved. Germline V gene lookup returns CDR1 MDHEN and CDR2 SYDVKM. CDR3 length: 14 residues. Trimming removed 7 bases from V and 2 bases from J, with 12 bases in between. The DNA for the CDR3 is TGTGCCAGCACCTGGCGCGGTACCTACAATGAGCAGTTCTTC. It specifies CASTWRGTYNEQFF.

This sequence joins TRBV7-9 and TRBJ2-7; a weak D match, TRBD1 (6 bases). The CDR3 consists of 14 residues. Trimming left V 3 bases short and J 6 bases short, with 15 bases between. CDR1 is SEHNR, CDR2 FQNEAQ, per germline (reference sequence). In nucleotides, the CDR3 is TGTGCCAGCAGCTTCGACCACAGGGCTCCCGAGCAGTACTTC. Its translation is CASSFDHRAPEQYF.